The 14 T cell receptor beta chains below come from one sample, sequenced in a study of blood T cell repertoires in COVID-19. The protocol was immunoSEQ multiplex PCR, while the TCRdb copy is restricted to in-frame clones and leaves out a portion. The sample consists of roughly 190,000 clones, 70% to 85% of them appearing once. Material: peripheral blood. Source of these receptors: a woman in her fifties or sixties with acute or convalescent COVID-19.

In its sample, this clone was seen once. The chain links TRBV19 to TRBJ1-5; a possible D gene is TRBD1 (5 bases). With 4 bases removed from V and 2 bases from J, the gap between germline ends came to 15 bases. The CDR3 sequence is 16 residues long. CDR1 is LNHDA, CDR2 SQIVND, per germline (reference sequence). CDR3 sequence (DNA): TGTGCCAGTAGTACACTTGAAAGGGGTCGCAATCAGCCCCAGCATTTT. Translated: CASSTLERGRNQPQHF.

The chain recombines TRBV5-6 with TRBJ1-1; 12 bases match TRBD1. The V segment lost 3 bases and the J segment 1 base; nucleotides outside the gene matches: 4. The CDR3 runs 16 residues. The germline CDR1 and CDR2 sequences are SGHDT and YYEEEE. The CDR3 here is CASSYGTGGPNTEAFF. The DNA for the CDR3 is TGTGCCAGCAGCTACGGGACAGGGGGCCCGAACACTGAAGCTTTCTTT.

The V gene is TRBV5-1, the J gene TRBJ1-1; TRBD1 aligns across 8 bases. V was clipped by 4 bases and J by 0 bases; unmatched bases: 8. This CDR3 has 16 amino acids. Germline values: CDR1 SGHRS, CDR2 YFSETQ. CDR3 region: CASSPRTGTMNTEAFF. The CDR3 nucleotides read TGCGCCAGCAGCCCTAGGACAGGGACTATGAACACTGAAGCTTTCTTT.

This clone appeared a single time. The chain carries TRBV5-6 and TRBJ2-7, with a weak D call TRBD1 (6 bases). CDR1 SGHDT and CDR2 YYEEEE come from the germline V gene. V lost 4 bases, J lost 7 bases, and 9 bases lay in between. The CDR3 contains 11 residues. The CDR3 loop is CASSVQGEQYF. In DNA, the CDR3 is TGTGCCAGCAGCGTTCAGGGGGAGCAGTACTTC.

This chain joins TRBV7-2 and TRBJ2-7; perhaps TRBD2 as D (6 bases). CDR1 and CDR2 (germline): SGHTA, FQGNSA. Trimming cost V 3 bases and J 3 bases, with 18 bases left between them. The CDR3 contains 16 residues. The CDR3 DNA sequence: TGTGCCAGCAGCTTCCCTCGGGGTGAGGGACTCTACGAGCAGTACTTC. This gives the protein CASSFPRGEGLYEQYF. The full variable domain, completed using reference TRBV7-2 and TRBJ2-7, is GAGVSQSPSNKVTEKGKDVELRCDPISGHTALYWYRQSLGQGLEFLIYFQGNSAPDKSGLPSDRFSAERTGGSVSTLTIQRTQQEDSAVYLCASSFPRGEGLYEQYFGPGTRLTVT.

A single count supports this clone. This chain links TRBV7-2 with TRBJ2-3; no clear D. This CDR3 contains 13 residues. The V gene's germline CDR1 is SGHTA and CDR2 FQGNSA. Trimming shortened V by 3 bases and J by 2 bases, and 6 bases separated the two germline ends. The CDR3 loop is CASSLAPTDTQYF. The CDR3 nucleotides read TGTGCCAGCAGCTTGGCTCCCACAGATACGCAGTATTTT.

The chain uses TRBV5-1 and TRBJ1-2, with 10 bases that match TRBD1. Germline-derived CDR1 and CDR2 are SGHRS and YFSETQ. The CDR3 length is 15 residues. Trimming removed 0 bases from V and 5 bases from J; junction bases left unmatched: 4. The CDR3 DNA is TGCGCCAGCAGCTTGGGACAGGGGGCGGGTTATGGCTACACCTTC. Translated, it gives CASSLGQGAGYGYTF.

The V call is TRBV6-6, the J call TRBJ1-2; D is perhaps TRBD1 (6 bases). Per germline, CDR1 MNHNY and CDR2 SVGAGI (reference sequence). Trimming took off 5 bases at V and 3 bases at J, with 22 bases between the two ends. The CDR3 loop spans 17 amino acids. In nucleotides, the CDR3 is TGTGCCAGCAGTCGAACCATACAGGGCTTAGTTTACTATGGCTACACCTTC. This codes for CASSRTIQGLVYYGYTF.

The chain uses TRBV2 and TRBJ1-2; 7 positions match TRBD1. CDR1 and CDR2 from the germline V gene are SNHLY and FYNNEI. Losses at the gene ends were 8 bases for V and 1 base for J; bases not matched to a gene: 7. This CDR3 has 14 residues. DNA of the CDR3: TGTGCCAGCGCGAACCGGGACAGTAACTATGGCTACACCTTC. Encoded protein: CASANRDSNYGYTF.

The CDR3 here is CASSGSGGAGYTF. CDR3 sequence (DNA): TGCGCCAGCAGTGGGTCAGGGGGAGCAGGCTACACCTTC. This rearrangement joins TRBV10-2 to TRBJ1-2; 7 bases agree with TRBD1. The CDR3 extends over 13 amino acids. The V gene end was trimmed by 4 bases and the J gene end by 8 bases; junction bases not matched to a gene: 7. Germline values: CDR1 WSHSY, CDR2 SAAADI.

CDR3 loop: CSASPPGAQHF. The DNA of the CDR3 is TGCAGTGCTAGCCCTCCGGGGGCCCAGCATTTT. The gene calls are TRBV20-1 and TRBJ1-5; D perhaps matches TRBD1 (5 bases). Trimming shortened V by 3 bases and J by 11 bases, and 11 bases separated the two germline ends. The length of the CDR3 is 11 residues. Germline loops: CDR1 DFQATT, CDR2 SNEGSKA (reference sequence).

The rearrangement links TRBV29-1 to TRBJ2-3, with D possibly being TRBD1 (5 bases). The CDR3 is 14 residues long. V was clipped by 8 bases and J by 0 bases, with 15 bases between them. The germline V gene has CDR1 SQVTM and CDR2 ANQGSEA. The DNA for the CDR3 is TGCAGCACTCAATGGGGCCGCAGCACAGATACGCAGTATTTT. Protein: CSTQWGRSTDTQYF.

The chain couples TRBV9 to TRBJ1-5, with a tentative D call TRBD1 (5 bases). The germline CDR1 and CDR2 sequences are SGDLS and YYNGEE. Trimming removed 3 bases at V and 7 bases at J, with 14 bases between. This CDR3 is 14 amino acids long. CDR3: CASSEGLIGQPQHF. In DNA form, the CDR3 reads TGTGCCAGCAGCGAGGGGCTTATTGGCCAGCCCCAGCATTTT.

This chain links TRBV5-1 with TRBJ2-2, with D hard to call. The CDR3 is made up of 16 amino acids. Between the trimmed V and J ends, which lost 5 bases and 0 bases, there was a span of 14 bases. The germline V gene has CDR1 SGHRS and CDR2 YFSETQ. CDR3: CASSPTRNANTGELFF. Written as DNA, the CDR3 is TGCGCCAGCAGTCCTACCCGAAACGCGAACACCGGGGAGCTGTTTTTT.